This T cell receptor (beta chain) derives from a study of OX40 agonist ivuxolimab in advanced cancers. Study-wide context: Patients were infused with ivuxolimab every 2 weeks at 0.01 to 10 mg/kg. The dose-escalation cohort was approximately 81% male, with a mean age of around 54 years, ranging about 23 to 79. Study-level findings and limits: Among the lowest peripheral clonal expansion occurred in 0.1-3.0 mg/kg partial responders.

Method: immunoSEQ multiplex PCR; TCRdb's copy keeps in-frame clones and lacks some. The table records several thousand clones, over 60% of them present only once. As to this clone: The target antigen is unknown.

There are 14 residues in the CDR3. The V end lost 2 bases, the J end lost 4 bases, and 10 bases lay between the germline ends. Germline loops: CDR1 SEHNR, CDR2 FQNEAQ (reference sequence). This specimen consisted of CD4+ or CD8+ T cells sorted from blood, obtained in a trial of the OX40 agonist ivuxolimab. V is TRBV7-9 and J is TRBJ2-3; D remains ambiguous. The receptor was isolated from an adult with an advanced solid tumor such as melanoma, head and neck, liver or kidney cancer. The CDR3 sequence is CASSLPDGSDTQYF. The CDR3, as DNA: TGTGCCAGCAGCTTACCAGACGGGTCAGATACGCAGTATTTT.